These T cell receptor beta chains were read from a single sample in a study of CD8 T cells in ankylosing spondylitis. TCRdb recomputed calls from the 5' RACE reads with MiXCR, one row per CDR3 protein. This sample has about 840,000 distinct CDR3 sequences, with 10% to 15% found just once. Sequenced sample: blood, either unsorted or a sorted T cell fraction (not recorded which). All receptors derive from a male donor with ankylosing spondylitis. Both conserved end residues are part of each CDR3. A D gene is named only where the DNA matches it firmly. The size of a clone is reported for some rows only, either as once, few or many, or as a class for expanded clones.

j_call	d_call	clone_size	v_call	cdr3_nt	cdr3_aa
TRBJ1-1	-	few	TRBV25-1	TGTGCCAGCAGTGAAGGCCCCTGGGGAACTGAAGCTTTCTTT	CASSEGPWGTEAFF
TRBJ1-1	TRBD1	many	TRBV18	TGTGCCAGCTCACTATGGGACAGGGCCACTGAAGCTTTCTTT	CASSLWDRATEAFF
TRBJ1-5	-	many	TRBV4-3	TGCGCCAGCAGCCAAGATCTACTTCCCCGGGACAAACCCCAGCATTTT	CASSQDLLPRDKPQHF
TRBJ2-7	TRBD1	few	TRBV18	TGTGCCAGCTCACCTACGGACAGGGGGTTTGGCTACGAGCAGTACTTC	CASSPTDRGFGYEQYF
TRBJ2-1	-	many	TRBV15	TGTGCCACCAGCAGACGCCAATTTAGCTCCTACAATGAGCAGTTCTTC	CATSRRQFSSYNEQFF
TRBJ2-3	TRBD2	-	TRBV20-1	TGCAGTGCTTTACTAGCGGGAGGCCATATCACAGATACGCAGTATTTT	CSALLAGGHITDTQYF
TRBJ1-1	-	-	TRBV5-1	TGCGCCAGCAGCCGGGCCGGCGAAGCTGAAGCTTTCTTT	CASSRAGEAEAFF
TRBJ2-3	-	-	TRBV7-9	TGTGCCAGCAGCTTCAGAGTAGCAGATACGCAGTATTTT	CASSFRVADTQYF
TRBJ2-5	-	-	TRBV4-3	TGCGCCAGCAGCCAAGATTCGCAGACCCAGTACTTC	CASSQDSQTQYF
TRBJ2-2	TRBD1	-	TRBV10-3	TGTGCCATCAGTGAAACCGGGACAGAGGACACCGGGGAGCTGTTTTTT	CAISETGTEDTGELFF
TRBJ1-1	-	many	TRBV21-1	TGTGCCAGCAGCAAAGAGTACAGGGATGAAGCTTTCTTT	CASSKEYRDEAFF
TRBJ2-2	TRBD2	many	TRBV6-2/TRBV6-3	TGTGCCAGCAGTCGGGGGGGCGCGAACACCGGGGAGCTGTTTTTT	CASSRGGANTGELFF
TRBJ2-3	-	-	TRBV15	TGTGCCACCAGCAGAGGTGCGGCCGACACAGATACGCAGTATTTT	CATSRGAADTDTQYF
TRBJ2-5	-	few	TRBV7-6	TGTGCCAGCAGCTTGAAACGAGGGGCGCGTGAGACCCAGTACTTC	CASSLKRGARETQYF
TRBJ2-3	-	many	TRBV18	TGCGCCAGCAGCCCCGGAGTGACAGATACGCAGTATTTT	CASSPGVTDTQYF
TRBJ1-6	-	many	TRBV20-1	TGCAGTGCTAGCGGGGGGTCACCCCTCCACTTT	CSASGGSPLHF
TRBJ2-1	-	few	TRBV5-1	TGCGCCAGCAGCTTCGGGGACCTCAATAAGTACAATGAGCAGTTCTTC	CASSFGDLNKYNEQFF
TRBJ2-3	-	-	TRBV24-1	TGTGCCACCAGTGATCTGCCCCAGACAGCTAGCACAGATACGCAGTATTTT	CATSDLPQTASTDTQYF
TRBJ2-3	-	many	TRBV20-1	TGCAGTGCTAGAGATTGGGGAATCACAGATACGCAGTATTTT	CSARDWGITDTQYF
TRBJ2-1	TRBD2	-	TRBV30	TGTGCCTGGAGTCGAGGACTAGCGAACAATGAGCAGTTCTTC	CAWSRGLANNEQFF
TRBJ2-3	-	-	TRBV20-1	TGCAGTGCTAGAGATCTGAGAGGGGATACGCAGTATTTT	CSARDLRGDTQYF
TRBJ2-1	-	-	TRBV4-1	TGCGCCAGCAGCCAAGATGGAAGGGGGCAGTTCTTC	CASSQDGRGQFF
TRBJ1-3	-	few	TRBV4-2	TGTGCCAGCAGCCATTCCTCCGGGACAACCTCTGGAAACACCATATATTTT	CASSHSSGTTSGNTIYF